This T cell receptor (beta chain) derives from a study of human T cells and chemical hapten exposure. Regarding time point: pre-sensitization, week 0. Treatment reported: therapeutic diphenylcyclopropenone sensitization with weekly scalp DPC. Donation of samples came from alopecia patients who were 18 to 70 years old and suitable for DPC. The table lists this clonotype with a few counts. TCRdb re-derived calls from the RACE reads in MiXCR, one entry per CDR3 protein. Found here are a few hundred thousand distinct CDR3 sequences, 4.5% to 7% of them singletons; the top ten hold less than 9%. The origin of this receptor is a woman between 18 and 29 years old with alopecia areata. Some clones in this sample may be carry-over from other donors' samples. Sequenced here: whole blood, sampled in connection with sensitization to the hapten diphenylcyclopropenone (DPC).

Written as DNA, the CDR3 is TGTGCCAGCAGCCTCGGACACGGCCCCTATGGCTACACCTTC. Translating it yields CASSLGHGPYGYTF. The chain joins TRBV6-5 to TRBJ1-2; possible D gene TRBD1, 5 bases. Deletions cut 6 bases from V and 4 bases from J, with 15 bases between. This CDR3 is built from 14 residues. The germline V gene has CDR1 MNHEY and CDR2 SVGAGI.